This TCR beta chain was recorded in a study of cytomegalovirus exposure and HLA in healthy donors. Study findings and constraints: Among the sequence variants, a highly shared cluster was likely an artifact of sequencing. According to the study, roughly 180 TCR beta chains were cytomegalovirus-associated. Among the most significant clusters, several appeared linked to common viral pathogens in a later analysis.

On this clone itself: What it binds is not known.

Primers for the PCR totalled 60 Vbeta and 13 Jbeta. Clones were read by immunoSEQ multiplex PCR, and TCRdb kept only the in-frame ones, dropping some. Found here are about 130,000 clones, approximately 82% of them singletons; the top ten hold 2.5% to 3%. Germline V gene lookup returns CDR1 MNHEY and CDR2 SVGAGI. Trimming took 7 bases from V and 1 from J, leaving 10 bases between them. CDR3 length equals 13 residues. The donors, nominally healthy at sampling, likely had unrecorded immune exposures. This TCR came from a woman younger than 30 in good health and CMV-seropositive. This chain links TRBV6-5 with TRBJ1-1; D is undetermined. Sequencing input: PBMCs. The CDR3 nucleotides are TGTGCCAGCACTAAAATCGGGAACACTGAAGCTTTCTTT. It yields the protein CASTKIGNTEAFF.